This T cell receptor beta chain was obtained from a study of blood T cell repertoires in COVID-19. Study in general: Italy, Spain and the United States were the sources of the convalescent and acute COVID-19 samples. The analysed material was cDNA or gDNA that came from T cells, B-cell-depleted T cells, or PBMCs.

This CDR3 is built from 16 residues. Germline lookup yields CDR1 SGHRS and CDR2 YFSETQ. The trim removed 0 bases at V and 4 bases at J, leaving 6 bases unmatched. Assay used: immunoSEQ multiplex PCR; TCRdb lists only in-frame clones, some missing. Of 350,000 to 450,000 clones in the sample, 75% to 90% were seen once. This TCR came from a woman under 30 with acute or convalescent COVID-19. Sequencing input: peripheral blood. V and J are TRBV5-1 and TRBJ1-3, with 8 nucleotides matching TRBD1. The CDR3 protein is CASSLDFQGAGNTIYF. The DNA of the CDR3 is TGCGCCAGCAGCTTGGATTTTCAGGGGGCGGGAAACACCATATATTTT.